This T cell receptor (beta chain) was captured in a study of vaccination and CD4 T cells after COVID-19. Study at large: Median time from COVID diagnosis to post-COVID sampling was 100 to 130 days (35 to 161).

CDR1 and CDR2 (germline): ENHRY, SYGVKD. The CDR3 length is 16 residues. V lost 0 bases, J lost 7 bases, and 9 bases stayed unmatched. Treatment noted: approximately nine-day PBMC culture with coronavirus spike peptide pools or control peptides (ViraFEST assay). ViraFEST expanded antigen-specific T cells with peptide pools, then sequenced TCRs. This clonotype was detected a few times. Its antigen is currently unknown. Sequencing of the DNA from cultured CD4+ T cells was carried out with the Oncomine TCR Beta short-read assay. One entry per CDR3 protein, called by TCRdb with MiXCR from the PCR reads. This table holds over 10,000 distinct CDR3 sequences, approximately 46% found once.

The source material was CD4+ T cells from blood, cultured in vitro, sampled after SARS-CoV-2 vaccination. The gene calls are TRBV10-3 and TRBJ2-1; 7 nucleotides agree with TRBD2. This clonotype originated in a human donor who had recovered from COVID-19. CDR3 nucleotide sequence: TGTGCCATCAGTGAGTCTAAGCTAGCGGCGAAAAATGAGCAGTTCTTC. Translated: CAISESKLAAKNEQFF.